The clone carrying this T cell receptor beta chain was counted a single time. The data were taken from a study of blood T cell repertoires in COVID-19. The wider study: Acute and convalescent COVID-19 samples came from the United States, Italy and Spain. T cells, B-cell-depleted T cells, or PBMCs supplied cDNA or gDNA.

Germline values: CDR1 DFQATT, CDR2 SNEGSKA (reference sequence). V was shortened by 5 bases and J by 4 bases, with 6 bases between the two germline ends. CDR3 length equals 11 residues. The authors' processing: Researchers report that nucleated cell counts were estimated from reference gene primer amplification. The method was immunoSEQ multiplex PCR; TCRdb's version includes in-frame clones alone and lacks a portion of them. For V, J and clone size, that table is used; D and trimming come from the DNA. The table shows around 27,000 clones, with approximately 94% occurring only once. The sample consisted of peripheral blood. The TCR comes from a human donor with active COVID-19. The donor label of this sample is uncertain. The chain combines TRBV20-1 with TRBJ2-1, with a tentative D call TRBD2 (6 bases). CDR3 nucleotides: TGCAGTGCTGGACTATACAATGAGCAGTTCTTC. Translation: CSAGLYNEQFF.